One sample yielded the 9 T cell receptor beta chains listed below, sequenced in a study of response to subunit inactivated influenza vaccine. TCRdb called the RT-PCR reads again in MiXCR, with one record for every CDR3 protein. This repertoire shows more than 400,000 distinct CDR3 sequences, under 8.5% found once; its top ten account for approximately 14%. The sample in question was PBMCs from blood, obtained roughly 24 months after vaccination. These receptors all come from a man aged 50 to 69 who received an inactivated influenza vaccine.

V gene TRBV7-2 combines with J gene TRBJ2-5; 7 bases align to TRBD2. The CDR3 spans 14 residues. Germline CDR1 reads SGHTA; CDR2 reads FQGNSA. V lost 5 bases and J lost 2; bases outside the gene matches: 5. CDR3 in amino acids: CASSPPGGQETQYF. The DNA for the CDR3 is TGTGCCAGCAGCCCCCCGGGGGGTCAAGAGACCCAGTACTTC.

This clonotype was observed at least ten times. V gene TRBV20-1 combines with J gene TRBJ2-3; 11 nucleotides agree with TRBD2. CDR3 length: 13 residues. Germline values: CDR1 DFQATT, CDR2 SNEGSKA (reference sequence). The CDR3 protein is CRIAGGRGDTQYF. CDR3 DNA: TGCAGAATAGCGGGGGGGCGAGGAGATACGCAGTATTTT.

In this sample, this clonotype turned up a few times. The rearrangement joins TRBV7-2 to TRBJ1-6, with unresolved D. The CDR3 runs to 16 residues. Deletions cut 5 bases from V and 5 bases from J, with 16 bases between. CDR1 and CDR2 (germline): SGHTA, FQGNSA. CDR3 protein: CASSPIITLHNSPLHF. In nucleotides, the CDR3 is TGTGCCAGCAGCCCCATCATAACGTTACATAATTCACCCCTCCACTTT.

V gene TRBV6-2 or TRBV6-3 combines with J gene TRBJ1-1; D gene unclear. V lost 7 bases and J 3 bases, leaving 15 bases between the germline ends. This CDR3 region has 14 residues. Germline CDR1 and CDR2: MNHEY and SVGEGT. CDR3 DNA: TGTGCCAGCACCTATAACAGTCTGTACACTGAAGCTTTCTTT. Its translation is CASTYNSLYTEAFF.

This clonotype was recorded at least ten times. The chain uses TRBV20-1 and TRBJ2-1; TRBD1 aligns across 7 bases. Germline V gives CDR1 DFQATT, CDR2 SNEGSKA (reference sequence). This CDR3 is built from 11 residues. The CDR3 reads CGWDRPGEQFF. DNA for the CDR3: TGCGGGTGGGACAGACCTGGTGAGCAGTTCTTC.

This clonotype came up a few times. The CDR3 loop reads CASSQPTSTDTQYF. The CDR3 nucleotides are TGCGCCAGCAGCCAGCCCACTAGCACAGATACGCAGTATTTT. The chain has TRBV4-1 and TRBJ2-3; D remains ambiguous. Germline V lookup: CDR1 MGHRA, CDR2 YSYEKL. The CDR3 runs to 14 residues. Between the trimmed V and J ends, which lost 3 bases and 0 bases, there was a span of 7 bases.

The chain has TRBV3-1 and TRBJ2-1, with 13 nucleotides matching TRBD2. This CDR3 comprises 20 residues. Trimming took 5 bases from V and 2 from J; bases not matched to a gene: 15. CDR1 LGHDT and CDR2 YNNKEL come from the germline V gene (reference sequence). The CDR3 nucleotides are TGTGCCAGCAGCGGACGGTTGGGGACTAGCGGGATTAGTGCCTACAATGAGCAGTTCTTC. Amino acid sequence: CASSGRLGTSGISAYNEQFF.

The chain combines TRBV12-3 or TRBV12-4 with TRBJ2-2; D is uncertain. V was cut by 8 bases and J by 7 bases, with 14 bases left in between. The CDR3 has 13 residues. The CDR3 loop is CASLPGLVGELFF. The CDR3 region has the DNA TGTGCCAGCCTGCCCGGGTTAGTCGGGGAGCTGTTTTTT.

This clonotype has at least ten counts. CDR3 sequence (DNA): TGTGCCATCAGTGAGTCGGACGGGGAGCTGTTTTTT. This codes for CAISESDGELFF. The chain employs TRBV10-3 and TRBJ2-2; unclear D gene. Germline-derived CDR1 and CDR2 are ENHRY and SYGVKD. The CDR3 is 12 amino acids. Trimming stripped 0 bases from V and 7 bases from J, with 3 bases between.